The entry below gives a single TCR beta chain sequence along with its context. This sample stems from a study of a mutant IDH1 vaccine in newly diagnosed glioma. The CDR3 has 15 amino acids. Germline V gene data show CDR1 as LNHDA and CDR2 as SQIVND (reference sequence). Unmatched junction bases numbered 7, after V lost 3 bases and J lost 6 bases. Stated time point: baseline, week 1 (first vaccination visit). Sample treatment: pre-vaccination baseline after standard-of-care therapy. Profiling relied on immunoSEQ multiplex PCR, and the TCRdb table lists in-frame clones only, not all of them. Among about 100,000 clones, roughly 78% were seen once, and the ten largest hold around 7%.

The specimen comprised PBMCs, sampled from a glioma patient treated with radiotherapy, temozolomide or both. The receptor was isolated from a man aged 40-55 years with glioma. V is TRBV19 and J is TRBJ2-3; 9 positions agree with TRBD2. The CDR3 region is CASSMGRGGHDTQYF. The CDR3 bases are TGTGCCAGTAGTATGGGGCGGGGGGGCCACGATACGCAGTATTTT.